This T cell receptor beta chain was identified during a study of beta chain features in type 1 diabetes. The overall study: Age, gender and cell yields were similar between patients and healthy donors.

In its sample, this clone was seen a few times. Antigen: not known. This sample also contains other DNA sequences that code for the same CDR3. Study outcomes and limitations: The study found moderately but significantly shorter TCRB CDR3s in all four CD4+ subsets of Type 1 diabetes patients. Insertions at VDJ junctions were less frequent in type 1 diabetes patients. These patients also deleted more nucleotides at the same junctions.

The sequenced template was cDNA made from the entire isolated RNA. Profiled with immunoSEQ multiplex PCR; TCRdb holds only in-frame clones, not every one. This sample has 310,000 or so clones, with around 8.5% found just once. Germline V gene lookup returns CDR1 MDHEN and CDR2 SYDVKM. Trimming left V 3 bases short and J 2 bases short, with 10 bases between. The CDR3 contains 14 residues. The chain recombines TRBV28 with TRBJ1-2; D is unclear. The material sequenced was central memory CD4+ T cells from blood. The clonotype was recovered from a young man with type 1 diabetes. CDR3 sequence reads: CASSLGGRNYGYTF. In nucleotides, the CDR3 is TGTGCCAGCAGTTTGGGCGGGCGAAACTATGGCTACACCTTC.